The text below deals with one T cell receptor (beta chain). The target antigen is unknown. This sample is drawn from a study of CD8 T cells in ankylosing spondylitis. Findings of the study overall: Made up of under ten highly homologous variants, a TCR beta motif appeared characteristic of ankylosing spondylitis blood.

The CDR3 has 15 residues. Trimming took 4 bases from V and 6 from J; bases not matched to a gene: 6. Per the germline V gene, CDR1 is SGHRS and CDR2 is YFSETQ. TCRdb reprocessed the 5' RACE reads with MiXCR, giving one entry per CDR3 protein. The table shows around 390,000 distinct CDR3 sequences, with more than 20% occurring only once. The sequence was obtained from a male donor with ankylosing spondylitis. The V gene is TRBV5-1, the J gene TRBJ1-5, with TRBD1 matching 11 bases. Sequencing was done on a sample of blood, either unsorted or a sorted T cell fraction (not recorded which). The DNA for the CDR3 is TGCGCCAGCAGCCAGGGACAGGGGGTGGGTCAGCCCCAGCATTTT. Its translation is CASSQGQGVGQPQHF.